These T cell receptor beta chains were read from a single sample in a study of blood T cell repertoires in COVID-19. Here immunoSEQ multiplex PCR was the method, and the copy in TCRdb shows in-frame clones only, minus some. The sample yields about 300,000 clones, 85% to 90% seen once. The sequenced sample consisted of PBMCs or T cells enriched from blood (not recorded which). These receptors all come from a woman in her late teens or twenties who had recovered from COVID-19. The CDR3 runs from the conserved cysteine through the conserved F or W. A D gene is named only where the DNA matches it firmly. Some rows mark clone size as missing; the rest say once, few, many or name a class of expanded clone.

TRBV27	TRBJ1-6	NA	NA	13	TGTGCCAGCAGGGACACCCAAGGGTCACCCCTCCACTTT	CASRDTQGSPLHF
TRBV12-5	TRBJ1-5	NA	NA	16	TGTGCTAGTGGTTGGCACACAGGGCCAGAGATTCAGCCCCAGCATTTT	CASGWHTGPEIQPQHF
TRBV5-6	TRBJ1-2	NA	NA	12	TGTGCCAGCAGCCGAGTTGACTATGGCTACACCTTC	CASSRVDYGYTF
TRBV19	TRBJ1-5	NA	TRBD1	14	TGTGCCAGTAGCGGACAGGGCGGCAATCAGCCCCAGCATTTT	CASSGQGGNQPQHF
TRBV3-1/TRBV3-2	TRBJ2-2	NA	TRBD2	18	TGTGCCAGCAGCCAAGGTTGGGGACTAGTAGAGCAAACCGGGGAGCTGTTTTTT	CASSQGWGLVEQTGELFF
TRBV5-1	TRBJ1-1	NA	NA	14	TGCGCCAGCAGCTTGAGTGGCAGAAACACTGAAGCTTTCTTT	CASSLSGRNTEAFF
TRBV7-9	TRBJ2-2	NA	NA	14	TGTGCCAGCAGCCCCAGTCTGGTCACCGGGGAGCTGTTTTTT	CASSPSLVTGELFF
TRBV6-6	TRBJ1-1	NA	NA	14	TGTGCCAGCAGGCACGGACAGACGAACACTGAAGCTTTCTTT	CASRHGQTNTEAFF
TRBV15	TRBJ2-2	NA	TRBD1	15	TGTGCCACCAGCAGCTCAGACAGGGGGCTTGGGGAGCTGTTTTTT	CATSSSDRGLGELFF
TRBV19	TRBJ2-7	once	NA	15	TGTGCCAGTACTCTGTGGGACTCTGGCTCCTACGAGCAGTACTTC	CASTLWDSGSYEQYF
TRBV7-2	TRBJ1-4	NA	NA	13	TGTGCCAGCAGCTGGCTCCAGGGAGGAAAACTGTTTTTT	CASSWLQGGKLFF
TRBV6-5	TRBJ1-1	NA	NA	14	TGTGCCAGCAGTCCGCGCGGGTCGAACACTGAAGCTTTCTTT	CASSPRGSNTEAFF
TRBV7-2	TRBJ1-4	NA	NA	15	TGTGCCAGCAGCTCTAGTGGAGGAAGTGACGAAAAACTGTTTTTT	CASSSSGGSDEKLFF
TRBV14	TRBJ1-2	NA	NA	19	TGTGCCAGCAGCCAAGTCCTCGGGGGTCGCGGGGTGTATGACTATGGCTACACCTTC	CASSQVLGGRGVYDYGYTF
TRBV5-1	TRBJ1-1	NA	NA	16	TGCGCCAGCAGCTTGAGCGGCGGGTCGTTGAACACTGAAGCTTTCTTT	CASSLSGGSLNTEAFF
TRBV18	TRBJ2-6	NA	TRBD1	23	TGTGCCAGCTCTAACCGTTACGTTACCGGGGTCCGGACAGGGCAGTCTGGAGCCAACGTCCTGACTTTC	CASSNRYVTGVRTGQSGANVLTF
TRBV2	TRBJ1-1	NA	NA	15	TGTGCCAGCAGTGAACAGGGGCCGGAGAACACTGAAGCTTTCTTT	CASSEQGPENTEAFF
TRBV7-9	TRBJ1-2	NA	TRBD1	14	TGTGCCAGCAGCTTAGACAGGGGGCGGAATGGCTACACCTTC	CASSLDRGRNGYTF
TRBV6-5	TRBJ1-5	NA	NA	15	TGTGCCAGCAGTTACTCGAGCAGGGCGAATCAGCCCCAGCATTTT	CASSYSSRANQPQHF
TRBV3-1/TRBV3-2	TRBJ2-7	NA	NA	12	TGTGCCAGCAGTCCTAGGGGTTACGAGCAGTACTTC	CASSPRGYEQYF
TRBV5-1	TRBJ2-5	NA	TRBD2	15	TGCGCCAGCAGCTTTAGCGGGAGGTACCAAGAGACCCAGTACTTC	CASSFSGRYQETQYF
TRBV5-4	TRBJ2-5	NA	TRBD2	15	TGTGCCAGCAGCCCAAGCGGGGGGGCCGTGGAGACCCAGTACTTC	CASSPSGGAVETQYF
TRBV6-5	TRBJ1-2	NA	TRBD1	15	TGTGCCAGCAGCATAAGGACAGGGAATAACTATGGCTACACCTTC	CASSIRTGNNYGYTF
TRBV28	TRBJ1-4	NA	NA	16	TGTGCCAGCAGTTTGGGGCAGGTTGCAACTAATGAAAAACTGTTTTTT	CASSLGQVATNEKLFF
TRBV2	TRBJ2-1	NA	NA	13	TGTGCCAGCAGTGAACTCGGCTACAATGAGCAGTTCTTC	CASSELGYNEQFF
TRBV18	TRBJ2-5	few	NA	14	TGTGCCAGCTCACCATCCGCAGAGGGAGAGACCCAGTACTTC	CASSPSAEGETQYF
TRBV10-3	TRBJ1-2	NA	NA	13	TGTGCCATCAGTGAAGCAGAGGGCCGGGGCTACACCTTC	CAISEAEGRGYTF
TRBV30	TRBJ1-5	NA	NA	13	TGTGCCGGGGCCCCCGCAGGGGCTCAGCCCCAGCATTTT	CAGAPAGAQPQHF
TRBV29-1	TRBJ2-5	NA	NA	16	TGCAGCGTTGACGGGACAGCCCACGGGAGCTGGGAGACCCAGTACTTC	CSVDGTAHGSWETQYF
TRBV5-6	TRBJ2-7	NA	NA	14	TGTGCCAGCAGCTCCTGGAGGAGAACCTACGAGCAGTACTTC	CASSSWRRTYEQYF
TRBV5-1	TRBJ1-2	few	NA	14	TGCGCCAGCAGCCTACTACCTACTAACTATGGCTACACCTTC	CASSLLPTNYGYTF
TRBV3-1/TRBV3-2	TRBJ1-3	once	NA	14	TGTGCCAGCAGCCAAGCAGGCTCCGGAAACACCATATATTTT	CASSQAGSGNTIYF
TRBV4-2	TRBJ2-1	once	NA	18	TGTGCCAGCAGCCAAGATGTCCTAGTAGGAACCCGGCAACATGAGCAGTTCTTC	CASSQDVLVGTRQHEQFF
TRBV5-4	TRBJ2-5	NA	TRBD1	13	TGTGCCAGCAGCTGGGACAGAGAAGAGACCCAGTACTTC	CASSWDREETQYF
TRBV19	TRBJ2-1	NA	NA	14	TGTGCCAGTAGTTTTCGGACAGCGCACAATGAGCAGTTCTTC	CASSFRTAHNEQFF
TRBV28	TRBJ2-7	many	NA	12	TGTGCCAGCTACTTCAGGAATGGCGAGCAGTACTTC	CASYFRNGEQYF
TRBV5-3	TRBJ2-5	NA	TRBD2	18	TGTGCCAGAAGCCCCGGACTAGCGGGAGCCGAGATAGAAGAGACCCAGTACTTC	CARSPGLAGAEIEETQYF
TRBV7-3	TRBJ1-4	NA	NA	13	TGTGCCAGCAGCCGATTCAGGGGTGAAAAACTGTTTTTT	CASSRFRGEKLFF
TRBV11-2	TRBJ2-7	NA	NA	16	TGTGCCAGCAGCCGGGCACAGGGCCGAACGACCTACGAGCAGTACTTC	CASSRAQGRTTYEQYF
TRBV5-1	TRBJ2-7	few	NA	15	TGCGCCAGCAGCTTTCAACCGGGACTGAACTACGAGCAGTACTTC	CASSFQPGLNYEQYF
TRBV14	TRBJ2-7	NA	NA	14	TGTGCCAGCAGCCAAGATTTGGCCTCCTACGAGCAGTACTTC	CASSQDLASYEQYF
TRBV4-1	TRBJ2-7	NA	TRBD2	17	TGCGCCAGCAGCCCAGGGCGGGGGAGGAAGGACTACTACGAGCAGTACTTC	CASSPGRGRKDYYEQYF
TRBV3-1/TRBV3-2	TRBJ1-5	NA	NA	15	TGTGCCAGCAGCCAAGGGTGGCCAGGTGTTAAGCCCCAGCATTTT	CASSQGWPGVKPQHF
TRBV4-2	TRBJ2-1	NA	TRBD2	15	TGTGCCAGCAGCCAACAGCGGGAGGGCCGCAATGAGCAGTTCTTC	CASSQQREGRNEQFF
TRBV3-1/TRBV3-2	TRBJ1-4	NA	TRBD1	17	TGTGCCAGCAGCCAAGAAGGGTGGAGGGGGCTTAATGAAAAACTGTTTTTT	CASSQEGWRGLNEKLFF
TRBV27	TRBJ2-7	NA	TRBD2	12	TGTGCCAGCCGGGGGGGCCCCCACGAGCAGTACTTC	CASRGGPHEQYF
TRBV27	TRBJ2-7	NA	NA	16	TGTGCCAGCAGTCTATCGACTGGACAGATAGTGCCCGAGCAGTACTTC	CASSLSTGQIVPEQYF
TRBV9	TRBJ2-1	few	TRBD2	16	TGTGCCAGCAGCTCCTGGACTAGCGGGGACTACAATGAGCAGTTCTTC	CASSSWTSGDYNEQFF
TRBV19	TRBJ2-7	few	NA	13	TGTGCCAGTAGTTCCACATGGGGGGAGTCGCAGTACTTC	CASSSTWGESQYF
TRBV5-6	TRBJ1-1	NA	TRBD1	16	TGTGCCAGCAGTTTGGACAGGGGATGGGTGAACACTGAAGCTTTCTTT	CASSLDRGWVNTEAFF
TRBV4-1	TRBJ2-2	NA	NA	17	TGCGCCAGCAGCCAAGATAGGTCGCAGGGTAGTACCGGGGAGCTGTTTTTT	CASSQDRSQGSTGELFF
TRBV11-2	TRBJ2-1	NA	TRBD2	19	TGTGCCAGCAGCTCTCGCGGACTAGCGGGAGGAGGTCTAGGCAATGAGCAGTTCTTC	CASSSRGLAGGGLGNEQFF
TRBV7-8	TRBJ1-3	few	NA	17	TGTGCCAGCAGCCCCCTGGACATATCCTGGACTGGAAACACCATATATTTT	CASSPLDISWTGNTIYF